This T cell receptor beta chain stems from a study of T cells expressing NK-cell markers. Points from the study as a whole: Specificity for HCMV among expanded NKG2C+ T cell clones was not established.

Germline CDR1 is SGHVS and CDR2 is FNYEAQ. CDR3 size: 13 residues. Following a re-call of the 5' RACE reads, TCRdb has one entry per CDR3 protein and lacks DNA. This listing includes about 540,000 distinct CDR3 sequences. Points on this clonotype: Its antigen is not identified.

The receptor was isolated from a man between 18 and 35 years old in good health. The sequenced sample consisted of blood T cells: a sorted CD56 or NKG2C T cell subset, CD4+ or CD8+ T cells, or bulk PBMC T cells (not recorded which). J is TRBJ1-6 and V is TRBV7-6. CDR3 protein: CASSLEANSPLHF.